This T cell receptor beta chain is from a study of Graves' ophthalmopathy and Graves' hyperthyroidism. Turning to the study itself: The authors collected peripheral blood at initial diagnosis, before any treatment.

The CDR3 covers 14 residues. Germline V gene lookup returns CDR1 SGHTA and CDR2 FQGNSA. Trimming stripped 6 bases from V and 0 bases from J, with 11 bases between. Serum thyroxine and TRAb, along with clinical symptoms, thyroid ultrasound and orbital computed tomography, were what diagnosis relied on. The sequenced template was RNA, covering the TCR beta CDR3 region. A first-round RT-PCR used HTBI primers, followed by a second-round multiplex PCR. TCRdb reprocessed the multiplex PCR reads with MiXCR, giving one entry per CDR3 protein. This repertoire shows 300,000 to 400,000 distinct CDR3 sequences, roughly 16% found once; its top ten account for around 12%. In its sample, this clonotype was seen many times.

The chain uses TRBV7-2 and TRBJ2-5, with D perhaps matching TRBD1 (5 bases). The TCR sequence derives from an adult man with Graves' ophthalmopathy. Sequenced: peripheral blood. CDR3 DNA: TGTGCCAGCAGTACTGGGGCCTACCAAGAGACCCAGTACTTC. This encodes CASSTGAYQETQYF. Looking up the rest from reference TRBV7-2 and TRBJ2-5 gives the full variable domain: GAGVSQSPSNKVTEKGKDVELRCDPISGHTALYWYRQSLGQGLEFLIYFQGNSAPDKSGLPSDRFSAERTGGSVSTLTIQRTQQEDSAVYLCASSTGAYQETQYFGPGTRLLVL.